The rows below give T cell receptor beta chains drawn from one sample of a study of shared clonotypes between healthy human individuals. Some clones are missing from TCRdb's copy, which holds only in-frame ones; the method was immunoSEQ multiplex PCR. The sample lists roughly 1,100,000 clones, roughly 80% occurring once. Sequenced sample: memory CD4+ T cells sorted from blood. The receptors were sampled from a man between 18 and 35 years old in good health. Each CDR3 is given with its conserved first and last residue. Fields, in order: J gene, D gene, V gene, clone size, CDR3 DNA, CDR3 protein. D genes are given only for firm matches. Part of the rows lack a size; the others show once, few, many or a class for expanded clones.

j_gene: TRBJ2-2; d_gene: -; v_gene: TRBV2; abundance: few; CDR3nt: TGTGCCAGCAAATCAGGGAGCGGCACCGGGGAGCTGTTTTTT; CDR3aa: CASKSGSGTGELFF
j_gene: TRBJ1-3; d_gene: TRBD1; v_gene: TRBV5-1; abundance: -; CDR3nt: TGCGCCAGCAGCCCGGAGGGGGCGAGGGGAAACACCATATATTTT; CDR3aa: CASSPEGARGNTIYF
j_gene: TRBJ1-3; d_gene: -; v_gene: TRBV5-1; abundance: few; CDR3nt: TGCGCCAGCAGCGCAGGTTCTGGAAACACCATATATTTT; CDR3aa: CASSAGSGNTIYF
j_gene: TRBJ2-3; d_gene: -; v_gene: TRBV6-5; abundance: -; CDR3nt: TGTGCCAGCAGTTACGGGGGCATCACAGATACGCAGTATTTT; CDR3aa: CASSYGGITDTQYF
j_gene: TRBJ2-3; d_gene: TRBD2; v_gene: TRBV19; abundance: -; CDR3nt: TGTGCCAGTAGTATGTCCCAGCGGGAAGGTAGGGATACGCAGTATTTT; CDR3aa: CASSMSQREGRDTQYF
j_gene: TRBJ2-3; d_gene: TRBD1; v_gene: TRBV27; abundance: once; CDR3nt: TGTGCCAGCAGTTACAGGGGTACCACAGATACGCAGTATTTT; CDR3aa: CASSYRGTTDTQYF
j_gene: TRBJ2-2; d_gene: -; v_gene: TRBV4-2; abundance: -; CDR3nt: TGTGCCAGCAGCCAAGATCGCCATTCCGGGGAGCTGTTTTTT; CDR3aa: CASSQDRHSGELFF
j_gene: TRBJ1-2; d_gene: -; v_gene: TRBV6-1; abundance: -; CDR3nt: TGTGCCAGCAGTGAAGCGGCCCCGGAGTATGGCTACACCTTC; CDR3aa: CASSEAAPEYGYTF
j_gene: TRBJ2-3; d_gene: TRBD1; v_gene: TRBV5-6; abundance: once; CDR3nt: TGTGCCAGCAGCAAAAACGCCGGACAGGCGGCTACGCAGTATTTT; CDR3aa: CASSKNAGQAATQYF
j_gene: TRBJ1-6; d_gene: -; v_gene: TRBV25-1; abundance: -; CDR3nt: TGTGCCAGCAGTCGGGGACCCCCGTTCTCACCCCTCCACTTT; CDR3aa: CASSRGPPFSPLHF
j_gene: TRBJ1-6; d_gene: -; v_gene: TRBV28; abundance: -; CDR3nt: TGTGCCACCGTCATGGGGGCAGGGGATGGATCACCCCTCCACTTT; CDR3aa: CATVMGAGDGSPLHF
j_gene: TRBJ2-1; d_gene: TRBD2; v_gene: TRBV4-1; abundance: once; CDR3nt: TGCGCCAGCAGCCAGTCGACTAGCGGAAGCTACAATGAGCAGTTCTTC; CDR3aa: CASSQSTSGSYNEQFF
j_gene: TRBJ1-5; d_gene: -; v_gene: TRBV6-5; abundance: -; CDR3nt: TGTGCCAGCAGTTCAGGGGATGGCAATCAGCCCCAGCATTTT; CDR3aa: CASSSGDGNQPQHF
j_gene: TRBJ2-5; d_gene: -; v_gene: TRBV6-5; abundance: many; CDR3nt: TGTGCCAGCAGTTACGGGGACGGGGGCCAAGAGACCCAGTACTTC; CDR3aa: CASSYGDGGQETQYF
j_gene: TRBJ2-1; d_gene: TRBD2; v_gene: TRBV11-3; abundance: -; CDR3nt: TGTGCCAGCAGTCTAGCGGGGGGAAGCTACAATGAGCAGTTCTTC; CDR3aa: CASSLAGGSYNEQFF
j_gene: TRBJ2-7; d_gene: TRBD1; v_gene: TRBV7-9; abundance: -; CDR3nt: TGTGCCAGCAGTCCCGGGCGGGACAGGGCCTACGAGCAGTACTTC; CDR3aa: CASSPGRDRAYEQYF
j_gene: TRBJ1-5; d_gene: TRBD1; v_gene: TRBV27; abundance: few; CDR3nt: TGTGCCAGCAGGACAGGGGGACAGCCCCAGCATTTT; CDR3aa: CASRTGGQPQHF
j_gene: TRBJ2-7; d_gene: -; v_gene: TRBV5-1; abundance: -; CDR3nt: TGCGCCAGCAGCTTTGGAGGAGAAGGCAACGAGCAGTACTTC; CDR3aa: CASSFGGEGNEQYF
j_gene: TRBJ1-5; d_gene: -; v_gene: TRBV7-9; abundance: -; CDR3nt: TGTGCCAGCAGCTTACAGGGCAATCAGCCCCAGCATTTT; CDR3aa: CASSLQGNQPQHF
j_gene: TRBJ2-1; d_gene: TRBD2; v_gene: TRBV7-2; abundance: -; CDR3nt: TGTGCCAGCAGCTCCTCTAGCGGGAGGGGGGGTGAGCAGTTCTTC; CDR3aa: CASSSSSGRGGEQFF
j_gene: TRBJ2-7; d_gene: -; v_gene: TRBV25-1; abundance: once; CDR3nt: TGTGCCAGCAGTGAGTCAGTAGCCGAGCAGTACTTC; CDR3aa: CASSESVAEQYF
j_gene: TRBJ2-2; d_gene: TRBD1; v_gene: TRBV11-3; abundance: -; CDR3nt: TGTGCCAGCAGCCCCGGGACAGGGGGTTACACCGGGGAGCTGTTTTTT; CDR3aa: CASSPGTGGYTGELFF
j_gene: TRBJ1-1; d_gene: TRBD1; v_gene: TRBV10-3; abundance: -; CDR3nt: TGTGCCATCAGGGGGGACAGGGGGAACACTGAAGCTTTCTTT; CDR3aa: CAIRGDRGNTEAFF
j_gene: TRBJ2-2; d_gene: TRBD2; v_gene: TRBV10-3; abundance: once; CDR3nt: TGTGCCATCAGTGAGAGGGGCAGCGGGGGTAACACCGGGGAGCTGTTTTTT; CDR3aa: CAISERGSGGNTGELFF
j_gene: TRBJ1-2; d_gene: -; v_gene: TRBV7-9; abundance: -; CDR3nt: TGTGCCAGCAGCCCGGTTGGGGGGGCGCGGGGCTACACCTTC; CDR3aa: CASSPVGGARGYTF
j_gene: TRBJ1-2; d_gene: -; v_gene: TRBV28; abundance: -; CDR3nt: TGTGCCAGCAGTTTGTTAACAGGCGACTCGGACTATGGCTACACCTTC; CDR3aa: CASSLLTGDSDYGYTF
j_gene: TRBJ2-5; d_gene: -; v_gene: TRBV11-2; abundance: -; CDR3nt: TGTGCCAGCAGCTTAGTTGGGGGTGACAATAAAGAGACCCAGTACTTC; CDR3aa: CASSLVGGDNKETQYF
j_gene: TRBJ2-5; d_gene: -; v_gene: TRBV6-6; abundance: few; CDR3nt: TGTGCCAGCAGTTACGGCTACCTTAAAGAGACCCAGTACTTC; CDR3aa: CASSYGYLKETQYF